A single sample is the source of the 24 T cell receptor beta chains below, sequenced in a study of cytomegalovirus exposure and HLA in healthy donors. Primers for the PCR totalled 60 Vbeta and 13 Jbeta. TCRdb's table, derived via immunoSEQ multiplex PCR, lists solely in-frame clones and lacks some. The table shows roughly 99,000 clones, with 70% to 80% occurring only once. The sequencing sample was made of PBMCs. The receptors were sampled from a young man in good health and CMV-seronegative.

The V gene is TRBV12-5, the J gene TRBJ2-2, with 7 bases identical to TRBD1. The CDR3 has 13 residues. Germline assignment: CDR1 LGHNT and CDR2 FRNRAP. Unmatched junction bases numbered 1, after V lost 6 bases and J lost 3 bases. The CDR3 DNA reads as TGTGCTAGTGGAGGGGGCGACACCGGGGAGCTGTTTTTT. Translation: CASGGGDTGELFF.

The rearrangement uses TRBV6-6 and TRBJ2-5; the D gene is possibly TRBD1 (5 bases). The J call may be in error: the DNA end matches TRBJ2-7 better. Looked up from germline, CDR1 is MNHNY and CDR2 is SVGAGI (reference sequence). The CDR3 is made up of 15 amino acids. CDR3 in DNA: TGTGCCAGCAGTAATAGGCAGGGCGCTCCTTACGAGCAGTACTTC. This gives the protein CASSNRQGAPYEQYF.

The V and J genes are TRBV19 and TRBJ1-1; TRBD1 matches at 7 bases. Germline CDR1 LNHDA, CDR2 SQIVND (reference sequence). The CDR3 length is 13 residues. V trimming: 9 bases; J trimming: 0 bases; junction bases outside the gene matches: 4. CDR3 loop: CASRGQMNTEAFF. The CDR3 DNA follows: TGTGCCAGCCGGGGACAGATGAACACTGAAGCTTTCTTT.

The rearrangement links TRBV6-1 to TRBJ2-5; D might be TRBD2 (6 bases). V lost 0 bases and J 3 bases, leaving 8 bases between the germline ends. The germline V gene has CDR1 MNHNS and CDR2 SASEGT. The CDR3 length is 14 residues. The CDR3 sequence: CASSEAGGKETQYF. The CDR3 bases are TGTGCCAGCAGTGAAGCTGGCGGGAAAGAGACCCAGTACTTC.

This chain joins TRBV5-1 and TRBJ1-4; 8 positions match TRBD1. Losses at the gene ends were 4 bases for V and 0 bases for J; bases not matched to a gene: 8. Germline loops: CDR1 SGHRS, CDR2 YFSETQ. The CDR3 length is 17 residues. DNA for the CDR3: TGCGCCAGCAGCACCTCGGACAGGGCCCCAACTAATGAAAAACTGTTTTTT. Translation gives CASSTSDRAPTNEKLFF.

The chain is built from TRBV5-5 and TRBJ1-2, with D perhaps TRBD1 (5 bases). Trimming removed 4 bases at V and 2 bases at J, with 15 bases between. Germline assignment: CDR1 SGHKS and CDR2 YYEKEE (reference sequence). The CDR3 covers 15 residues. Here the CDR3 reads CASSPGVIHNYGYTF. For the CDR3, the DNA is TGTGCCAGCAGCCCGGGGGTCATTCACAACTATGGCTACACCTTC.

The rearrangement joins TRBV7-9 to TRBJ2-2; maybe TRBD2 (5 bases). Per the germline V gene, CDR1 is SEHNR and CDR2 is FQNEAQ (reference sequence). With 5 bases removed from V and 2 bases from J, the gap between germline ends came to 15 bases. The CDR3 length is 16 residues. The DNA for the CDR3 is TGTGCCAGCAGCCCCTCGTGGGAGATAAACACCGGGGAGCTGTTTTTT. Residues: CASSPSWEINTGELFF.

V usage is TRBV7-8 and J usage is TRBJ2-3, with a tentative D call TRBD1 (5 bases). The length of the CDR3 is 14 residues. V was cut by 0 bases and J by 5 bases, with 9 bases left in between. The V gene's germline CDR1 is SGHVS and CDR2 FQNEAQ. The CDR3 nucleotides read TGTGCCAGCAGCTTAGCGCCTAGGGGAGATACGCAGTATTTT. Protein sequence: CASSLAPRGDTQYF.

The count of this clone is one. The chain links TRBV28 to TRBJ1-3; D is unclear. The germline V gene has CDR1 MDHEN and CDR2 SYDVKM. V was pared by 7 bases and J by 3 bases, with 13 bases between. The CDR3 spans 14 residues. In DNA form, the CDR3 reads TGTGCCAGCACCACCGGGGTTGGTGGAAACACCATATATTTT. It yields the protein CASTTGVGGNTIYF.

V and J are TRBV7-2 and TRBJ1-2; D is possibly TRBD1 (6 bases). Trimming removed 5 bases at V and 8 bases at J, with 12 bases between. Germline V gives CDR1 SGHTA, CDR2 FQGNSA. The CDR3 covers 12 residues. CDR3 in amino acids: CASSLSGEGYTF. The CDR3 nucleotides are TGTGCCAGCAGCCTTTCAGGGGAAGGCTACACCTTC.

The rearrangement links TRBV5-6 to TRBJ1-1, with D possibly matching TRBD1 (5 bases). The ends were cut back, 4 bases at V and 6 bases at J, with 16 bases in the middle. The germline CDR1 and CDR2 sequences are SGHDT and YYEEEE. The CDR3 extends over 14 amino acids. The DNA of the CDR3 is TGTGCCAGCAGCGCGGGGGTCACAGGTTCTGAAGCTTTCTTT. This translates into CASSAGVTGSEAFF.

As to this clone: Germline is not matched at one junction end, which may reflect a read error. The CDR3 region is CASSARPYETFIGF. DNA for the CDR3: TGTGCCAGCAGTGCGCGCCCCTACGAGACATTCATAGGCTTC. The chain links TRBV2 to TRBJ2-7; D ambiguous. Germline V gene lookup returns CDR1 SNHLY and CDR2 FYNNEI. There are 14 residues in the CDR3.

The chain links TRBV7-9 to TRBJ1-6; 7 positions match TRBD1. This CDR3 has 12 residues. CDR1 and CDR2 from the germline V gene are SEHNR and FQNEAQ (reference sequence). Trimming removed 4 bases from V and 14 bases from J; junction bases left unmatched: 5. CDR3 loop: CASSYGQDSLHF. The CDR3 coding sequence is TGTGCCAGCAGCTACGGACAGGACTCCCTCCACTTT.

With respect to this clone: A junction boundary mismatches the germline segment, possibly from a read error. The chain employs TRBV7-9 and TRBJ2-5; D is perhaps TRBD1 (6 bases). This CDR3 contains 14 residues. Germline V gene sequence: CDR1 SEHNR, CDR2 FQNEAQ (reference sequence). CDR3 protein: CSSSPSGTYKTQYF. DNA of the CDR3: TGTTCCAGCAGTCCTTCCGGGACATATAAGACCCAGTACTTC.

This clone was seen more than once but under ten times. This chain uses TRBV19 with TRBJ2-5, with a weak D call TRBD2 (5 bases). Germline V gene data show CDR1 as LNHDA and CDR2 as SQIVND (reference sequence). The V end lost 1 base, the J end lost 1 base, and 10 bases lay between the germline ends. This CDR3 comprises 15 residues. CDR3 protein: CASSIARAVQETQYF. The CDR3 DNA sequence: TGTGCCAGTAGTATAGCGCGAGCGGTCCAAGAGACCCAGTACTTC. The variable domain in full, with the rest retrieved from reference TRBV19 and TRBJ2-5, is DGGITQSPKYLFRKEGQNVTLSCEQNLNHDAMYWYRQDPGQGLRLIYYSQIVNDFQKGDIAEGYSVSREKKESFPLTVTSAQKNPTAFYLCASSIARAVQETQYFGPGTRLLVL.

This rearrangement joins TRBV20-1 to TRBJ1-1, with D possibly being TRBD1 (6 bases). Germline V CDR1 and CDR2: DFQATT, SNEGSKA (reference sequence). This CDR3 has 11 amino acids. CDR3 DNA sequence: TGCAGCGAAGGGGGGGACACTGAAGCTTTCTTT. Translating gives CSEGGDTEAFF.

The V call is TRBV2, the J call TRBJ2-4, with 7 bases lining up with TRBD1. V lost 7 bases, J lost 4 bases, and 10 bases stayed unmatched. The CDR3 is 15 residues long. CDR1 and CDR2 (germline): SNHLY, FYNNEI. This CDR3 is CASKPTGMRKNIQYF. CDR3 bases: TGTGCCAGCAAACCGACAGGGATGAGGAAAAACATTCAGTACTTC.

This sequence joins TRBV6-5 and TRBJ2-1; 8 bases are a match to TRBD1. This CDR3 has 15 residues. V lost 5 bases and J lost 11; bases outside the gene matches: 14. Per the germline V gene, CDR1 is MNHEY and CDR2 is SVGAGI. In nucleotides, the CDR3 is TGTGCCAGCAGTCCTTCGGGGACAGGACGTATAAAGCAGTTCTTC. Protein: CASSPSGTGRIKQFF.

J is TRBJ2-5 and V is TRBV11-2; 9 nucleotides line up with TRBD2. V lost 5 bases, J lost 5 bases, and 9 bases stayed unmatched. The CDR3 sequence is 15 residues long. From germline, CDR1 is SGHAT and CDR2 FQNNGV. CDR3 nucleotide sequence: TGTGCCAGCAGCCAGCGGGGGGCCGATGCGGAGACCCAGTACTTC. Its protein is CASSQRGADAETQYF.

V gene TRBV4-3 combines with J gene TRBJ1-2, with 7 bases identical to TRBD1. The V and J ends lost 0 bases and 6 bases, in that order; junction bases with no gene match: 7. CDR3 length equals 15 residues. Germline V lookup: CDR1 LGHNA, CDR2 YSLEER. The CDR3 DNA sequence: TGCGCCAGCAGCCAAGACGCCAGGGGGAGGAATGGCTACACCTTC. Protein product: CASSQDARGRNGYTF.

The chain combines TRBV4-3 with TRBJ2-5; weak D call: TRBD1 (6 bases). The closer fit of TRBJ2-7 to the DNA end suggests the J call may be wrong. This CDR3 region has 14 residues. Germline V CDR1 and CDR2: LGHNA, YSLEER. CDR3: CASSPSVAGAEQYF. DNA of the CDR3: TGCGCCAGCAGCCCCTCGGTTGCAGGGGCCGAGCAGTACTTC.

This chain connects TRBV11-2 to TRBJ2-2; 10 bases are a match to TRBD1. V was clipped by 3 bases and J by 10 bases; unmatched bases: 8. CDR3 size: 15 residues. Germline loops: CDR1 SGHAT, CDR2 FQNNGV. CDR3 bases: TGTGCCAGCAGCTTCCGGCCCGGGACAGGGGAGGAGCTGTTTTTT. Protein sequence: CASSFRPGTGEELFF.

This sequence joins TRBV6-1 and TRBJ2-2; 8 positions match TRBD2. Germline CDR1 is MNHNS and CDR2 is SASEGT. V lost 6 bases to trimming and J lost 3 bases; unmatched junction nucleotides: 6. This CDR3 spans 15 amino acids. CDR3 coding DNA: TGTGCCAGCAGCACAAACGGGGGGGACACCGGGGAGCTGTTTTTT. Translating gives CASSTNGGDTGELFF.

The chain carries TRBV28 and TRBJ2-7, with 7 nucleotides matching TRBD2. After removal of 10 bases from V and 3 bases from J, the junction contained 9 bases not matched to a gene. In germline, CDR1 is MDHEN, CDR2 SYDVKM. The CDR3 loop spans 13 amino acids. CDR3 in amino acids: CATLGGIYYEQYF. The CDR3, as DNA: TGTGCCACTTTGGGGGGGATCTACTACGAGCAGTACTTC.